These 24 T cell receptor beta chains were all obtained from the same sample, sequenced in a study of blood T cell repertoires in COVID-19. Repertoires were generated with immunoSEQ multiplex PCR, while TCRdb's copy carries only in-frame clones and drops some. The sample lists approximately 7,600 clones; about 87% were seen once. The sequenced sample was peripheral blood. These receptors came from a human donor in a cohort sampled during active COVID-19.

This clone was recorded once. The CDR3 protein is CSVEDGQEQETQYF. As DNA, the CDR3 is TGCAGCGTTGAAGATGGACAGGAACAAGAGACCCAGTACTTC. The rearrangement links TRBV29-1 to TRBJ2-5, with 7 bases aligning to TRBD1. Looked up from germline, CDR1 is SQVTM and CDR2 is ANQGSEA. The V segment lost 0 bases and the J segment 2 bases; nucleotides outside the gene matches: 3. The CDR3 totals 14 residues.

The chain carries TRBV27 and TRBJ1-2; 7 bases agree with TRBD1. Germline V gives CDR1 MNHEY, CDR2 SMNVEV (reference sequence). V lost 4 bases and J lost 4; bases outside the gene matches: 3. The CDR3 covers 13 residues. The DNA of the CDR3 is TGTGCCAGCAGTTCCGGGACAGTCTATGGCTACACCTTC. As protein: CASSSGTVYGYTF.

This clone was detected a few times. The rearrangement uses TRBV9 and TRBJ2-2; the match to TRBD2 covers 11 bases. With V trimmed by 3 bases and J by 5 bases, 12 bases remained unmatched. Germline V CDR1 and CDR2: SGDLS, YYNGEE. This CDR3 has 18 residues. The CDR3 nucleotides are TGTGCCAGCAGCGCCCTACCAACGACTAGCGGGATGACCGGGGAGCTGTTTTTT. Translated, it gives CASSALPTTSGMTGELFF.

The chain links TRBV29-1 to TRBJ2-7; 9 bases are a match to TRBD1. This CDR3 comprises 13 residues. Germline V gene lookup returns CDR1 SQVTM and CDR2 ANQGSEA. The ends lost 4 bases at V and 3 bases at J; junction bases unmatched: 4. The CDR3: CSVGGTGIYEQYF. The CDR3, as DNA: TGCAGCGTTGGAGGGACAGGGATCTACGAGCAGTACTTC.

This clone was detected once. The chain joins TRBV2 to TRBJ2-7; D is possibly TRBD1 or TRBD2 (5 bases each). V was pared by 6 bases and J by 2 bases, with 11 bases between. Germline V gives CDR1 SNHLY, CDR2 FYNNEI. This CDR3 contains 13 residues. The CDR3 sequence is CASRELGAYEQYF. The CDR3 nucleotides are TGTGCCAGCAGGGAACTAGGGGCCTACGAGCAGTACTTC. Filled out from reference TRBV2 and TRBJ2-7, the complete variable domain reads EPEVTQTPSHQVTQMGQEVILRCVPISNHLYFYWYRQILGQKVEFLVSFYNNEISEKSEIFDDQFSVERPDGSNFTLKIRSTKLEDSAMYFCASRELGAYEQYFGPGTRLTVT.

The CDR3, as DNA: TGCGCCAGCAGTCAATCTATCAGGGGGAATGAAAAACTGTTTTTT. It specifies CASSQSIRGNEKLFF. This chain connects TRBV23-1 to TRBJ1-4; 7 bases map to TRBD1. TRBV23-1 is marked as an open reading frame, function uncertain. The CDR3 length is 15 residues. Trimming removed 0 bases from V and 5 bases from J; junction bases left unmatched: 3.

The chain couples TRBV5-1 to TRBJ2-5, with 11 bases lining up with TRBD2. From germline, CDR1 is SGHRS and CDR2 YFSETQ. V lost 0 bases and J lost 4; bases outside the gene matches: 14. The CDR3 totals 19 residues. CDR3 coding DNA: TGCGCCAGCAGCTTGGGGGAGAGACTAGCGGGATGGAAAGGAGAGACCCAGTACTTC. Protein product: CASSLGERLAGWKGETQYF. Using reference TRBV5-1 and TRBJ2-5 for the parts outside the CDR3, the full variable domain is KAGVTQTPRYLIKTRGQQVTLSCSPISGHRSVSWYQQTPGQGLQFLFEYFSETQRNKGNFPGRFSGRQFSNSRSEMNVSTLELGDSALYLCASSLGERLAGWKGETQYFGPGTRLLVL.

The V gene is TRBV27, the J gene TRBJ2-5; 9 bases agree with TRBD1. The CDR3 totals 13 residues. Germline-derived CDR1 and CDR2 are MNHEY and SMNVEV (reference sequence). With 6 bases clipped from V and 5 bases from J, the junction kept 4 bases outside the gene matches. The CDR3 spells CASRNRGRETQYF. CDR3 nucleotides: TGTGCCAGCAGGAACAGGGGGCGGGAGACCCAGTACTTC.

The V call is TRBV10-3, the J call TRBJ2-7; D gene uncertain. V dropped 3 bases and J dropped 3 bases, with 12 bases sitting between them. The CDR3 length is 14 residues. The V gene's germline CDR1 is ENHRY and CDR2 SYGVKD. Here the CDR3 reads CAISDVQENYEQYF. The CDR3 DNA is TGTGCCATCAGTGACGTCCAGGAAAACTACGAGCAGTACTTC.

DNA for the CDR3: TGTGCCGCCTTTTCGGGACTCGACTACGAGCAGTACTTC. Its translation: CAAFSGLDYEQYF. V is TRBV30 and J is TRBJ2-7, with a tentative D call TRBD2 (6 bases). The CDR3 covers 13 residues. CDR1 and CDR2 (germline): GTSNPN, SVGIG (reference sequence). With 8 bases removed from V and 3 bases from J, the gap between germline ends came to 17 bases.

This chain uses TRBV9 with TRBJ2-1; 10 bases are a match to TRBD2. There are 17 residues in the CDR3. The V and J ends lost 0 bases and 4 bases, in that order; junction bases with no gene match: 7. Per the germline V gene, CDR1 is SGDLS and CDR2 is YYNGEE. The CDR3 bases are TGTGCCAGCAGCGTAGCACCCTGGACTAGCGGTTACAATGAGCAGTTCTTC. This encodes CASSVAPWTSGYNEQFF.

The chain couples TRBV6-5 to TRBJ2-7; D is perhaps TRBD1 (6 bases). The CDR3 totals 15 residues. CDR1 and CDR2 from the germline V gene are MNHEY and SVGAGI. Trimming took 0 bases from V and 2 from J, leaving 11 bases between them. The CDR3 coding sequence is TGTGCCAGCAGTTACTCGCGAAAGGGGGCCTACGAGCAGTACTTC. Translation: CASSYSRKGAYEQYF.

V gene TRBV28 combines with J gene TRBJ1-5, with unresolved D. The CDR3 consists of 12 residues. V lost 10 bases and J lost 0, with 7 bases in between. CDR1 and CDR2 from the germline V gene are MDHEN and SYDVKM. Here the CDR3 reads CATTDSNQPQHF. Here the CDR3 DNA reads TGTGCCACCACTGATAGCAATCAGCCCCAGCATTTT. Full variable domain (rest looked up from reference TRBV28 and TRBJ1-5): DVKVTQSSRYLVKRTGEKVFLECVQDMDHENMFWYRQDPGLGLRLIYFSYDVKMKEKGDIPEGYSVSREKKERFSLILESASTNQTSMYLCATTDSNQPQHFGDGTRLSIL.

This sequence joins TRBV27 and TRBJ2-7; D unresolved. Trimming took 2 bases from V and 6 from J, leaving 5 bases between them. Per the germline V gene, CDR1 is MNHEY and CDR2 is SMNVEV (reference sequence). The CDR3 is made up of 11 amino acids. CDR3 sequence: CASSLLPEQYF. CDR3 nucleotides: TGTGCCAGCAGTTTACTTCCCGAGCAGTACTTC.

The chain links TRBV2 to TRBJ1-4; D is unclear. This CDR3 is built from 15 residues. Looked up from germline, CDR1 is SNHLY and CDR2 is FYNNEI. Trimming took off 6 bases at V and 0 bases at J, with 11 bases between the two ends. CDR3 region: CASRLGGATNEKLFF. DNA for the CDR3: TGTGCCAGCAGGCTAGGAGGAGCAACTAATGAAAAACTGTTTTTT. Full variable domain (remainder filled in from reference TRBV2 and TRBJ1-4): EPEVTQTPSHQVTQMGQEVILRCVPISNHLYFYWYRQILGQKVEFLVSFYNNEISEKSEIFDDQFSVERPDGSNFTLKIRSTKLEDSAMYFCASRLGGATNEKLFFGSGTQLSVL.

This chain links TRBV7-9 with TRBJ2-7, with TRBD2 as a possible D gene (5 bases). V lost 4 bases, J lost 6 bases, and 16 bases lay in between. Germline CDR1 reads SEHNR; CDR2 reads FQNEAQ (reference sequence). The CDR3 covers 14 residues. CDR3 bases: TGTGCCAGCAGCTATTTGGACGGGATCGGCGAGCAGTACTTC. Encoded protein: CASSYLDGIGEQYF.

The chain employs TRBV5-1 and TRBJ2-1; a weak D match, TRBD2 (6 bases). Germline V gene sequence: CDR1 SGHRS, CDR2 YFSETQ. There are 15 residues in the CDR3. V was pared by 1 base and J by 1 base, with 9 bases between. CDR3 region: CASSLFAGSYNEQFF. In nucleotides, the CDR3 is TGCGCCAGCAGCTTGTTTGCGGGGTCCTACAATGAGCAGTTCTTC.

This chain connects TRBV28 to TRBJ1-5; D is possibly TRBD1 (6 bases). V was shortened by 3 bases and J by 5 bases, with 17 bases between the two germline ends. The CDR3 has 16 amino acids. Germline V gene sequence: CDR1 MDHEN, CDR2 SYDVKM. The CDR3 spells CASSLGEPGDYQPQHF. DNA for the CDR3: TGTGCCAGCAGTTTGGGAGAGCCAGGGGATTATCAGCCCCAGCATTTT.

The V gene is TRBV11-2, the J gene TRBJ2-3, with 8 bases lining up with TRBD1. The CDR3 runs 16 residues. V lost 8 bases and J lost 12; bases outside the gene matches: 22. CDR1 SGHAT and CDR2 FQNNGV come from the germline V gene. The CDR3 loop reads CASRRPEGQEWLGQYF. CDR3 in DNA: TGTGCCAGCCGCCGTCCGGAGGGACAGGAGTGGTTGGGCCAGTATTTT. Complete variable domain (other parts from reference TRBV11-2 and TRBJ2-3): EAGVAQSPRYKIIEKRQSVAFWCNPISGHATLYWYQQILGQGPKLLIQFQNNGVVDDSQLPKDRFSAERLKGVDSTLKIQPAKLEDSAVYLCASRRPEGQEWLGQYFGPGTRLTVL.

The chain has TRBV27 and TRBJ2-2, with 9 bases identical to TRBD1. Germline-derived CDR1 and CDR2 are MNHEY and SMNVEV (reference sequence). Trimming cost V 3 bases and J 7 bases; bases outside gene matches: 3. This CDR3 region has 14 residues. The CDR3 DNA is TGTGCCAGCAGTTTTCTGGACAGGGGCGGGGAGCTGTTTTTT. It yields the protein CASSFLDRGGELFF.

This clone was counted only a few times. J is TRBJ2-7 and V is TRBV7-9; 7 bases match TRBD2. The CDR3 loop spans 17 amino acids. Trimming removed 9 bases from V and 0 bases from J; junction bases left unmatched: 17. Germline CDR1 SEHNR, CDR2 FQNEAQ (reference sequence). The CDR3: CASLSPGGRDSSYEQYF. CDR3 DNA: TGTGCCAGTTTATCACCGGGCGGGAGAGATAGCTCCTACGAGCAGTACTTC.

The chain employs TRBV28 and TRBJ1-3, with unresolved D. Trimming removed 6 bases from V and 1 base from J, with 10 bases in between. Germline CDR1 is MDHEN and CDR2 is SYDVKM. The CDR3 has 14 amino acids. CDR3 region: CASSAARSGNTIYF. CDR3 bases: TGTGCCAGCAGCGCCGCTAGGTCTGGAAACACCATATATTTT.

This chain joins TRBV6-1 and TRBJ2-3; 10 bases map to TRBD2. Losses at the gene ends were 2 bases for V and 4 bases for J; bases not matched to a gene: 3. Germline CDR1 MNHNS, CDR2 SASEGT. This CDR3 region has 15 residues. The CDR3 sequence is CASSELAGAADTQYF. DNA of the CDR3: TGTGCCAGCAGTGAACTAGCGGGAGCTGCAGATACGCAGTATTTT.

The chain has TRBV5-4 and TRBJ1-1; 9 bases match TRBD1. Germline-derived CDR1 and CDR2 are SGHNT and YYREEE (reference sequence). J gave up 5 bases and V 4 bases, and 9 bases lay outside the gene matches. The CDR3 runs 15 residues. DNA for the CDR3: TGTGCCAGCAGCGCCACCGACAGGGGGGGGACTGAAGCTTTCTTT. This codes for CASSATDRGGTEAFF.